Included here is one T cell receptor (beta chain) sequence, with context. Germline V gene lookup returns CDR1 SGHTA and CDR2 FQGNSA. The CDR3 runs 17 residues. V was pared by 5 bases and J by 4 bases, with 15 bases of the junction left unmatched. These data originate in a study of OX40 agonist ivuxolimab in advanced cancers. Libraries were prepared by immunoSEQ multiplex PCR; TCRdb keeps only in-frame clonotypes and omits some of them. The sample lists roughly 46,000 clones, approximately 80% occurring once. This sequence originates from an adult with an advanced solid tumor such as melanoma, head and neck, liver or kidney cancer. Sequenced here: CD4+ or CD8+ T cells sorted from blood, sampled in a trial of the OX40 agonist ivuxolimab. This rearrangement joins TRBV7-2 to TRBJ2-5; 8 nucleotides align to TRBD2. CDR3 DNA sequence: TGTGCCAGCAGCCTTCCGTCCAGCGGGAGTGGTAGAGAGACCCAGTACTTC. It translates to CASSLPSSGSGRETQYF.